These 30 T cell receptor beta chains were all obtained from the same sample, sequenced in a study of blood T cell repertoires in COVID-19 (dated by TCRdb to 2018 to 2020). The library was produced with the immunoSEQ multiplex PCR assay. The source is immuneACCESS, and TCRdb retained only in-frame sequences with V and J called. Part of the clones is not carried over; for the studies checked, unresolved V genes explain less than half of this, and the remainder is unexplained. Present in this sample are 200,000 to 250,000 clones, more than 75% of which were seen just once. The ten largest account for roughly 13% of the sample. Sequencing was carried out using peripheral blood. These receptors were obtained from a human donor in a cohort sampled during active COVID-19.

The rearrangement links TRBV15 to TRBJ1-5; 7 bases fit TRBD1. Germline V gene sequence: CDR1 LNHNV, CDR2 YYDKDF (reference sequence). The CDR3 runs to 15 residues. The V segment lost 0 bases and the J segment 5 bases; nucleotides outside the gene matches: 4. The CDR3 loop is CATSREGTDHQPQHF. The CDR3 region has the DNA TGTGCCACCAGCAGAGAGGGGACAGATCATCAGCCCCAGCATTTT.

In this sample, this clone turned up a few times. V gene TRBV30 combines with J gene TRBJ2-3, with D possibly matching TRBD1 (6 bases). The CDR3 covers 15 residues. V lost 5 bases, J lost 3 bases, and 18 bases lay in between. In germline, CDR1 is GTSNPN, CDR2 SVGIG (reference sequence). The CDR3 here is CAWSPGHLPTDTQYF. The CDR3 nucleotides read TGTGCCTGGTCCCCGGGACACTTACCTACAGATACGCAGTATTTT.

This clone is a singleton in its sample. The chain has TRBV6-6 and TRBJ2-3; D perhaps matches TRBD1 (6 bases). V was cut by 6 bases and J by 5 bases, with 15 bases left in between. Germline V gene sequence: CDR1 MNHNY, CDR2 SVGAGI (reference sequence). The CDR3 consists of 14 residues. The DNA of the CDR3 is TGTGCCAGCAGCTACGGACAGATTGAAGATACGCAGTATTTT. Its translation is CASSYGQIEDTQYF.

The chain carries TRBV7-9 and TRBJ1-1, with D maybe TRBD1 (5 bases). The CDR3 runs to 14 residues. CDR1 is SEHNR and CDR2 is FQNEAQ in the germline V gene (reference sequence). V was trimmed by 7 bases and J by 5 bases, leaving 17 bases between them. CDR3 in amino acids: CASNPDGGGTEAFF. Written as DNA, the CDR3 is TGTGCCAGCAACCCGGACGGGGGGGGGACTGAAGCTTTCTTT.

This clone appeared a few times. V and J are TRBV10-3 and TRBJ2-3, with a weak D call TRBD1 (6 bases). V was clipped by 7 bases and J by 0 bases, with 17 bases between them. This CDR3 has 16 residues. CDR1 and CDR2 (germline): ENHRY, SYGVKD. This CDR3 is CAINQDRTASTDTQYF. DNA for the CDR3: TGTGCCATCAACCAAGACAGGACCGCTAGCACAGATACGCAGTATTTT.

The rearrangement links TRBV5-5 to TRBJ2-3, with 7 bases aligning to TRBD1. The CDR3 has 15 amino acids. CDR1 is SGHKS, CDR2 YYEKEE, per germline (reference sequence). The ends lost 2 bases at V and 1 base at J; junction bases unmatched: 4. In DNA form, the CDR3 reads TGTGCCAGCAGCTTAACAGGGGTTGGCACAGATACGCAGTATTTT. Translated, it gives CASSLTGVGTDTQYF.

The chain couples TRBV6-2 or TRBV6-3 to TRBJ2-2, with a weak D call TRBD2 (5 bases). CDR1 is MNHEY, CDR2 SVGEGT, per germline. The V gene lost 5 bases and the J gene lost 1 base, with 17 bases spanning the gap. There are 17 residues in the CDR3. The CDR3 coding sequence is TGTGCCAGCAGTCCGATGTCCCTAGCTCGGAACACCGGGGAGCTGTTTTTT. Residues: CASSPMSLARNTGELFF.

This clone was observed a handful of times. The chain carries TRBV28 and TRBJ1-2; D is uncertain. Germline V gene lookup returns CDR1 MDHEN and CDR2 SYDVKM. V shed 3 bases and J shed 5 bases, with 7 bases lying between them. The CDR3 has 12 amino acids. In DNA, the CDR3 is TGTGCCAGCAGTTTGGGCGGGTATGGCTACACCTTC. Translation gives CASSLGGYGYTF.

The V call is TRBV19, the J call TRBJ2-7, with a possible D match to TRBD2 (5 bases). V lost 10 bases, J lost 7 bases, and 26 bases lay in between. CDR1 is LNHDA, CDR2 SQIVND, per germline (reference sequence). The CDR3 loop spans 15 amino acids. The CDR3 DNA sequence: TGTGCCACCACACCTACGGGCGGGCCCCGCGGGGAGCAGTACTTC. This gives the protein CATTPTGGPRGEQYF.

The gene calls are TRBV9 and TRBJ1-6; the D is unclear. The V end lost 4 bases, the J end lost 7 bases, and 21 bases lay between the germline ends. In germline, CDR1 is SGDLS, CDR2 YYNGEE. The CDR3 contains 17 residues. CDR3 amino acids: CASSLRSGELRNSPLHF. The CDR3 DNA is TGTGCCAGCAGCCTGAGATCCGGGGAACTAAGGAATTCACCCCTCCACTTT.

This CDR3 is CAISQTSGGYNEQFF. The CDR3 nucleotides are TGTGCCATCAGCCAGACTAGCGGGGGGTACAATGAGCAGTTCTTC. V and J are TRBV10-3 and TRBJ2-1, with 13 bases that match TRBD2. V was pared by 6 bases and J by 4 bases, with 3 bases of the junction left unmatched. From germline, CDR1 is ENHRY and CDR2 SYGVKD. The CDR3 is 15 residues long.

The CDR3 protein is CASSQNRGTYEQYF. The CDR3 nucleotides read TGCGCCAGCAGCCAAAACAGGGGAACCTACGAGCAGTACTTC. The genes are TRBV4-1 and TRBJ2-7; 7 nucleotides align to TRBD1. Looked up from germline, CDR1 is MGHRA and CDR2 is YSYEKL. V lost 2 bases to trimming and J lost 2 bases; unmatched junction nucleotides: 3. This CDR3 spans 14 amino acids.

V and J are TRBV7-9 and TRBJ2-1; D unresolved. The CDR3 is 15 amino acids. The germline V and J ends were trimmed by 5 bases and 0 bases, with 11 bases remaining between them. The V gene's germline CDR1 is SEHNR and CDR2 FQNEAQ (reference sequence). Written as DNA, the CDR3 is TGTGCCAGCAGCCCCCCAGGAAGCTCCTACAATGAGCAGTTCTTC. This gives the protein CASSPPGSSYNEQFF.

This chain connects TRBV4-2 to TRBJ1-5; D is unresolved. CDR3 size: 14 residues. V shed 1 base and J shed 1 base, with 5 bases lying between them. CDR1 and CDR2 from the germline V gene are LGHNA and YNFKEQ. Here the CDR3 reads CASSQGVSNQPQHF. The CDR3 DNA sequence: TGTGCCAGCAGCCAAGGAGTAAGCAATCAGCCCCAGCATTTT.

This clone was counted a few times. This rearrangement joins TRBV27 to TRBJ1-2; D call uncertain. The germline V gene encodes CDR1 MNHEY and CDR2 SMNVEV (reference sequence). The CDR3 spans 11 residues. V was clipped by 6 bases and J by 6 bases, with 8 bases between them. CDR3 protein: CASRGVDGYTF. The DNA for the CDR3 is TGTGCCAGCAGGGGCGTGGATGGCTACACCTTC.

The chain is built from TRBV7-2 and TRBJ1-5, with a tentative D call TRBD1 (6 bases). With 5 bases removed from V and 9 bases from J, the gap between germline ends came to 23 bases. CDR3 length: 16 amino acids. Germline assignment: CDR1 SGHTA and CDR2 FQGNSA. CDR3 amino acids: CASSKPLTRGIRPQHF. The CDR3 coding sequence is TGTGCCAGCAGCAAACCTTTGACAAGGGGGATCAGGCCCCAGCATTTT. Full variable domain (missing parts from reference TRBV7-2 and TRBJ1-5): GAGVSQSPSNKVTEKGKDVELRCDPISGHTALYWYRQSLGQGLEFLIYFQGNSAPDKSGLPSDRFSAERTGGSVSTLTIQRTQQEDSAVYLCASSKPLTRGIRPQHFGDGTRLSIL.

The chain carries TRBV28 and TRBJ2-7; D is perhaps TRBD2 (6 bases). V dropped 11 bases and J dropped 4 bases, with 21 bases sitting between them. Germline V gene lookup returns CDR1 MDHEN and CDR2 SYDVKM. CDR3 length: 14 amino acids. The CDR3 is CASQGGSILYEQYF. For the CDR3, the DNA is TGTGCCTCCCAAGGAGGGTCCATCCTTTACGAGCAGTACTTC.

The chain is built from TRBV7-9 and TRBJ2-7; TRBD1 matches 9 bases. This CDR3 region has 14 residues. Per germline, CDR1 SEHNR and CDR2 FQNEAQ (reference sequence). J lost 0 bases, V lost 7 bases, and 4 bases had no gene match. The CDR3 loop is CASIPTGGSYEQYF. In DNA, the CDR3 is TGTGCCAGCATCCCGACAGGGGGCTCCTACGAGCAGTACTTC.

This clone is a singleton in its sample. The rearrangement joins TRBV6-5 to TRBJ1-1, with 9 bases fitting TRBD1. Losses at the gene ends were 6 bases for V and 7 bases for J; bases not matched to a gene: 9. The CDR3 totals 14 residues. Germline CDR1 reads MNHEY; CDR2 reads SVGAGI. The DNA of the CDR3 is TGTGCCAGCAGGGGACAGGGCGGCAGTAATGAAGCTTTCTTT. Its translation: CASRGQGGSNEAFF.

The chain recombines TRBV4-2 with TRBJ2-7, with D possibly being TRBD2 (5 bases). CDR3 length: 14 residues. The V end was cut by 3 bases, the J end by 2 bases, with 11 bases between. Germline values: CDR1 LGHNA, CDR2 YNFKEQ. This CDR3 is CASSQTDGAYEQYF. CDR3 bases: TGTGCCAGCAGCCAGACGGACGGGGCCTACGAGCAGTACTTC.

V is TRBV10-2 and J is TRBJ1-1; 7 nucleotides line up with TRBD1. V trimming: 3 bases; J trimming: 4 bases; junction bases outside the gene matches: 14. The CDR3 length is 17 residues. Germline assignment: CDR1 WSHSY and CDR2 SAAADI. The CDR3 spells CASSEARLDREVTEAFF. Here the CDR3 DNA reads TGCGCCAGCAGTGAAGCCCGACTCGACAGGGAAGTCACTGAAGCTTTCTTT.

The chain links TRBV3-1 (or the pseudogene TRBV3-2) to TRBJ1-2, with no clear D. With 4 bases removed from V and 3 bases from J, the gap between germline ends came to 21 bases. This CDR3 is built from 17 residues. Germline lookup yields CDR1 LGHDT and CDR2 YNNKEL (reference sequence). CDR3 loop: CASSRSLYSPPYYGYTF. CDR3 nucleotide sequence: TGTGCCAGCAGCCGGTCCCTCTACTCTCCTCCATACTATGGCTACACCTTC.

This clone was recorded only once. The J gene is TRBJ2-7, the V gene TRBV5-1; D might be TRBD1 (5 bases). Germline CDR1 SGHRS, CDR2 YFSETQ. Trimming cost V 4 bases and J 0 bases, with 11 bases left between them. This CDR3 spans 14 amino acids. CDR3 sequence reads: CASSQGWNSYEQYF. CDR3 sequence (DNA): TGCGCCAGCAGCCAGGGATGGAACTCCTACGAGCAGTACTTC.

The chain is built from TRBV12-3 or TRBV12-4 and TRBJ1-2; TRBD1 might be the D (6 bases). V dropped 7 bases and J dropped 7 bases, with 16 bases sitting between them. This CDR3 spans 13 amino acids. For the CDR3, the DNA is TGTGCCAGCACCCGGACAGTTTTGGGTGGCTACACCTTC. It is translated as CASTRTVLGGYTF.

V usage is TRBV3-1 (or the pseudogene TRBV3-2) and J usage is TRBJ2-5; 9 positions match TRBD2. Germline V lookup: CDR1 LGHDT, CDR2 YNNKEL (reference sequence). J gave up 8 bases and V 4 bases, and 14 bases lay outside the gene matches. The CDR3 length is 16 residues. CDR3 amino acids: CASSRKSTSGSQTQYF. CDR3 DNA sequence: TGTGCCAGCAGCCGAAAGAGTACTAGCGGGTCGCAAACCCAGTACTTC.

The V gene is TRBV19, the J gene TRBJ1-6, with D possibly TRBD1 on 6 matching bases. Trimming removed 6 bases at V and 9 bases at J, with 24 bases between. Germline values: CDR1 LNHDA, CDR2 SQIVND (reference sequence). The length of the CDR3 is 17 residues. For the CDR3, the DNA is TGTGCCAGTAGCCCCAATGCAGGGGTCGGGTCTATTTCACCCCTCCACTTT. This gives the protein CASSPNAGVGSISPLHF.

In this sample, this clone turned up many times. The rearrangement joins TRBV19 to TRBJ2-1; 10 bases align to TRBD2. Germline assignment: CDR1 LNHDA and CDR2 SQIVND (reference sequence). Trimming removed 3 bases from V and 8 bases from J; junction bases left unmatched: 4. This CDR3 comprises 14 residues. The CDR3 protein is CASSILAGVDEQFF. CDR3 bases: TGTGCCAGTAGTATCCTAGCGGGAGTGGATGAGCAGTTCTTC.

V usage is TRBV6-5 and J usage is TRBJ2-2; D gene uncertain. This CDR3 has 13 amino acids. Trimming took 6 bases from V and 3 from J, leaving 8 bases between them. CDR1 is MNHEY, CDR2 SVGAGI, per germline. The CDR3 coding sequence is TGTGCCAGCAGGAACAGTTACACCGGGGAGCTGTTTTTT. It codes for CASRNSYTGELFF.

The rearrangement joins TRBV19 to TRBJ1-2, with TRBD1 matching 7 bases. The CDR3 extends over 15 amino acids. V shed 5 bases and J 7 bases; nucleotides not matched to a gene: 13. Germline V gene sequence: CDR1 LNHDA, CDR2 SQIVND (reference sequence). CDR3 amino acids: CASSPDSDRVGGYTF. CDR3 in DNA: TGTGCCAGTAGTCCAGATTCAGACAGGGTTGGTGGCTACACCTTC.

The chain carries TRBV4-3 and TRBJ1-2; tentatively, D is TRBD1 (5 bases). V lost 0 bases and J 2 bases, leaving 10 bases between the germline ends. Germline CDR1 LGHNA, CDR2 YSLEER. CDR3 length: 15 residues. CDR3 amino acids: CASSQEHRWNYGYTF. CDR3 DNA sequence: TGCGCCAGCAGCCAAGAACACAGGTGGAACTATGGCTACACCTTC.